Included here is one TCR beta chain sequence, with context. What it binds is not known. This CDR3 has 19 residues. The V segment lost 5 bases and the J segment 7 bases; nucleotides outside the gene matches: 22. Germline CDR1 and CDR2: SGHTA and FQGNSA. Unique molecular identifiers were in the cDNA, with template-switch universal primer binding. TCRdb reprocessed the 5' RACE reads via MiXCR and lists one record per CDR3 protein. In the table there are 1.5 million or so distinct CDR3 sequences, about 32% of which are singletons. The sample comes from a study of identical twins. The study's findings and limits: The models gave estimates that fell short of the out-of-frame TCR alpha sharing seen in monozygotic twins. Whereas memory repertoires showed no such difference, abundant cord blood beta clonotypes carried fewer insertions.

The material sequenced was cord blood. The chain uses TRBV7-2 and TRBJ2-7; 11 positions match TRBD2. The sequence came from a newborn girl in good health. CDR3 bases: TGTGCCAGCAGCCACCCGACTAGCGGGGACCCCCTAGAGGACAATGAGCAGTACTTC. As protein: CASSHPTSGDPLEDNEQYF.